The 18 T cell receptor beta chains listed next were all sequenced from one sample in a study of regulatory T cells in long-lasting Graves disease. Time point denoted: persistent/refractory GD, antithyroid drugs over 5 years with positive TRAb. Isolated PBMC RNA provided the starting material for the TCR library. Arm-PCR with iRepertoire HTBI primers amplified the CDR3 regions for these TCR beta libraries. MiXCR was run by TCRdb on the multiplex PCR reads, yielding one entry per CDR3 protein. Among approximately 690,000 distinct CDR3 sequences, roughly 30% were seen once, and the ten largest hold around 42%. The sequencing here drew on peripheral blood mononuclear cells (PBMCs), taken when the disease was refractory, from a patient treated with antithyroid drugs. These receptors were collected from a female donor with Graves disease.

The gene calls are TRBV20-1 and TRBJ1-1, with D hard to call. The CDR3 has 12 residues. Germline-derived CDR1 and CDR2 are DFQATT and SNEGSKA (reference sequence). Between the trimmed V and J ends, which lost 6 bases and 1 base, there was a span of 9 bases. The CDR3 here is CSAITANTEAFF. The CDR3 coding sequence is TGCAGTGCAATTACAGCGAACACTGAAGCTTTCTTT.

This clonotype occurred a few times. This chain joins TRBV11-2 and TRBJ1-1; tentative D call: TRBD1 (6 bases). The V end was cut by 5 bases, the J end by 4 bases, with 20 bases between. Germline V gives CDR1 SGHAT, CDR2 FQNNGV. The CDR3 sequence is 16 residues long. The CDR3 bases are TGTGCCAGCAGCCCTCACTCCGGACAGATGAGCACTGAAGCTTTCTTT. Protein product: CASSPHSGQMSTEAFF.

The chain couples TRBV11-2 to TRBJ2-7; 11 nucleotides agree with TRBD2. J was trimmed by 6 bases and V by 4 bases; bases with no gene match: 8. Germline CDR1 SGHAT, CDR2 FQNNGV. The CDR3 extends over 15 amino acids. CDR3 in amino acids: CASSSPTSGMSEQYF. The CDR3 region has the DNA TGTGCCAGCAGCTCACCGACTAGCGGGATGAGCGAGCAGTACTTC.

The chain carries TRBV3-1 and TRBJ1-1; D possibly corresponds to TRBD1 (5 bases). Trimming stripped 2 bases from V and 3 bases from J, with 13 bases between. The CDR3 is 15 amino acids. Germline values: CDR1 LGHDT, CDR2 YNNKEL (reference sequence). CDR3 bases: TGTGCCAGCAGCCAAAGTTCCTGGGGGGACACTGAAGCTTTCTTT. Amino acids: CASSQSSWGDTEAFF.

This clonotype appeared many times. Sequence at one end of the junction differs from germline and may be a read error. The chain combines TRBV6-1 with TRBJ2-7, with D tentatively TRBD1 (5 bases). The CDR3 runs 12 residues. Germline-derived CDR1 and CDR2 are MNHNS and SASEGT. The CDR3 spells CASSEQGYEQYF. In DNA, the CDR3 is TGCGCCAGCAGTGAGCAGGGTTACGAGCAGTACTTC.

In its sample, this clonotype was seen many times. The gene calls are TRBV28 and TRBJ1-1; D is undetermined. The CDR3 spans 14 residues. The V gene lost 6 bases and the J gene lost 2 bases, with 13 bases spanning the gap. The germline V gene has CDR1 MDHEN and CDR2 SYDVKM. CDR3 amino acids: CASRPTQFNTEAFF. The CDR3, as DNA: TGTGCCAGCAGGCCGACACAATTTAACACTGAAGCTTTCTTT.

The sample holds a few counts of this clonotype. This CDR3 is CASSLGDRVRTEAFF. Written as DNA, the CDR3 is TGCGCCAGCAGCTTGGGGGACAGGGTAAGGACTGAAGCTTTCTTT. The chain joins TRBV5-1 to TRBJ1-1; 9 bases line up with TRBD1. After removal of 0 bases from V and 5 bases from J, the junction contained 5 bases not matched to a gene. Germline CDR1 is SGHRS and CDR2 is YFSETQ. This CDR3 has 15 residues.

This clonotype was counted a single time. V is TRBV11-2 and J is TRBJ2-1; D could derive from TRBD1 or TRBD2 (6 bases each). Trimming removed 1 base at V and 6 bases at J, with 13 bases between. This CDR3 has 15 amino acids. Germline V gene data show CDR1 as SGHAT and CDR2 as FQNNGV. The CDR3 DNA follows: TGTGCCAGCAGCTTAGTTTATCGGGGGCGCAATGAGCAGTTCTTC. It translates to CASSLVYRGRNEQFF.

This rearrangement joins TRBV9 to TRBJ2-2, with 10 positions matching TRBD1. CDR1 is SGDLS, CDR2 YYNGEE, per germline. The CDR3 runs to 15 residues. Trimming removed 4 bases from V and 6 bases from J; junction bases left unmatched: 6. The CDR3, as DNA: TGTGCCAGCAGCCAAAGACAGGGGGCATCCGGGGAGCTGTTTTTT. It specifies CASSQRQGASGELFF.

As concerns this clonotype: Since the CDR3 does not end with the conserved phenylalanine or tryptophan, this likely comes from a read error. The V gene is TRBV5-1, the J gene TRBJ2-7, with D hard to call. The germline V gene encodes CDR1 SGHRS and CDR2 YFSETQ. The length of the CDR3 is 13 residues. Trimming removed 0 bases at V and 4 bases at J, with 8 bases between. The CDR3 loop reads CASSLEVGYEQYS. The CDR3 region has the DNA TGCGCCAGCAGCTTGGAAGTAGGTTACGAGCAGTACTCC.

This clonotype was seen more than once but under ten times. Here the CDR3 DNA reads TGTGCCAGCAGCTTAGAGAGGCTTTCCTCGAACACCGGGGAGCTGTTTTTT. Translation: CASSLERLSSNTGELFF. The chain recombines TRBV7-9 with TRBJ2-2; D ambiguous. This CDR3 contains 17 residues. Germline V gene data show CDR1 as SEHNR and CDR2 as FQNEAQ (reference sequence). V lost 1 base to trimming and J lost 0 bases, with 12 bases between them.

This clonotype was counted only a few times. This chain links TRBV6-1 with TRBJ2-7, with D unclear. V was shortened by 7 bases and J by 5 bases, with 3 bases between the two germline ends. Germline values: CDR1 MNHNS, CDR2 SASEGT. CDR3 length: 9 amino acids. The CDR3 here is CASNHEQYF. CDR3 nucleotide sequence: TGTGCCAGCAACCACGAGCAGTACTTC.

CDR3 DNA sequence: TGTGCCTGGGCGGTGGAGGTTAACACTGAAGCTTTCTTT. The encoded protein is CAWAVEVNTEAFF. The rearrangement joins TRBV30 to TRBJ1-1; D remains ambiguous. This CDR3 has 13 amino acids. The germline gives CDR1 GTSNPN, CDR2 SVGIG (reference sequence). V was shortened by 5 bases and J by 2 bases, with 12 bases between the two germline ends.

The V call is TRBV2, the J call TRBJ1-1, with 9 positions matching TRBD1. The V and J ends lost 6 bases and 6 bases, in that order; junction bases with no gene match: 5. Germline-derived CDR1 and CDR2 are SNHLY and FYNNEI. The CDR3 has 13 residues. CDR3 coding DNA: TGTGCCAGCAGCCTCGGGACAGGGCCTGAAGCTTTCTTT. It encodes CASSLGTGPEAFF.

This clonotype has just a few counts. The chain joins TRBV6-1 to TRBJ2-7; D may correspond to TRBD1 or TRBD2 (5 bases each). The V gene's germline CDR1 is MNHNS and CDR2 SASEGT. V lost 5 bases and J lost 5, with 19 bases in between. This CDR3 has 15 residues. CDR3 protein: CASSPFEGPRDEQYF. CDR3 DNA: TGTGCCAGCAGTCCCTTTGAGGGGCCCAGGGACGAGCAGTACTTC.

The chain couples TRBV5-6 to TRBJ1-1, with 7 bases matching TRBD1. V was clipped by 7 bases and J by 0 bases; unmatched bases: 3. The V gene's germline CDR1 is SGHDT and CDR2 YYEEEE. This CDR3 region has 13 residues. CDR3 DNA: TGTGCCAGCCTCAGGGGGTTGAACACTGAAGCTTTCTTT. Protein product: CASLRGLNTEAFF.

This chain uses TRBV20-1 with TRBJ1-5; D possibly corresponds to TRBD1 (5 bases). Trimming shortened V by 1 base and J by 6 bases, and 16 bases separated the two germline ends. Germline values: CDR1 DFQATT, CDR2 SNEGSKA (reference sequence). This CDR3 spans 15 amino acids. The CDR3 here is CSARAAGQGSQPQHF. The CDR3 bases are TGCAGTGCTAGAGCCGCCGGGCAGGGTAGTCAGCCCCAGCATTTT.

There are a few counts of this clonotype. The CDR3 reads CATSRAGQGAGGRQLFF. The CDR3 coding sequence is TGTGCCACCAGCCGCGCTGGACAGGGGGCGGGGGGTCGTCAACTGTTTTTT. The chain employs TRBV15 and TRBJ1-4; 11 bases match TRBD1. Germline V lookup: CDR1 LNHNV, CDR2 YYDKDF (reference sequence). The CDR3 totals 17 residues. J was trimmed by 12 bases and V by 5 bases; bases with no gene match: 17.